The 20 T cell receptor beta chains below were found in one sample sequenced in a study of beta chain features in type 1 diabetes. The authors reverse transcribed all of the isolated RNA, so sequencing captured expressed TCRB transcripts. TCRdb's copy holds only in-frame clones and misses some; the assay was immunoSEQ multiplex PCR. The sample has about 160,000 clones, just over 8% seen once. What these receptors recognize is not known. Overall study results and limits: Type 1 diabetes patients had moderately but significantly shorter TCRB CDR3s in all four CD4+ subsets.

Sequencing input: central memory CD4+ T cells from blood. These receptor sequences come from a woman under 30 with type 1 diabetes.

This clone occurred a few times. The V gene is TRBV6-5, the J gene TRBJ2-2; 9 nucleotides line up with TRBD1. This CDR3 has 13 amino acids. V shed 6 bases, J shed 9 bases, and the junction held 5 bases outside the gene matches. Germline V gene lookup returns CDR1 MNHEY and CDR2 SVGAGI. Here the CDR3 DNA reads TGTGCCAGCAGGCTACAGGGGGCCCGGGAGCTGTTTTTT. Protein product: CASRLQGARELFF.

This clone occurred a few times. The chain has TRBV5-1 and TRBJ2-1; TRBD1 matches 7 bases. This CDR3 has 14 residues. Germline CDR1 and CDR2: SGHRS and YFSETQ. The junction had 6 bases not matched to a gene; V was cut back by 4 bases and J by 5 bases. The CDR3 reads CASSPGTENNEQFF. DNA for the CDR3: TGCGCCAGCAGCCCCGGGACAGAGAACAATGAGCAGTTCTTC.

CDR3 nucleotides: TGTGCCAGCAGCTCACAGGGGAGCTCCTACAATGAGCAGTTCTTC. It yields the protein CASSSQGSSYNEQFF. The chain is built from TRBV7-2 and TRBJ2-1; TRBD1 matches 7 bases. Germline CDR1 SGHTA, CDR2 FQGNSA. The V segment lost 4 bases and the J segment 0 bases; nucleotides outside the gene matches: 3. There are 15 residues in the CDR3.

In its sample, this clone was seen a few times. The V and J genes are TRBV2 and TRBJ2-1, with TRBD2 as a possible D gene (5 bases). Germline V gene data show CDR1 as SNHLY and CDR2 as FYNNEI. Trimming pared 3 bases from V and 2 bases from J, leaving 8 bases between. The CDR3 covers 14 residues. The CDR3 region has the DNA TGTGCCAGCAGTGATCCCGGGACCTACAATGAGCAGTTCTTC. Protein: CASSDPGTYNEQFF.

This clone was counted only a few times. The CDR3 region has the DNA TGTGCCAGCAGTGGACTAGCGGGAGGGCCTTTTGAGACCCAGTACTTC. The encoded protein is CASSGLAGGPFETQYF. This chain uses TRBV27 with TRBJ2-5, with 15 bases that match TRBD2. There are 16 residues in the CDR3. CDR1 and CDR2 from the germline V gene are MNHEY and SMNVEV (reference sequence). The V gene end was trimmed by 5 bases and the J gene end by 5 bases; junction bases not matched to a gene: 6.

This chain links TRBV4-3 with TRBJ2-1; D ambiguous. The germline gives CDR1 LGHNA, CDR2 YSLEER. The CDR3 is 15 residues long. The germline V and J ends were trimmed by 1 base and 2 bases, with 9 bases remaining between them. The CDR3 coding sequence is TGCGCCAGCAGCCAAGCGAGGTTACCCTACAATGAGCAGTTCTTC. Encoded protein: CASSQARLPYNEQFF.

Only a few counts were recorded for this clone. Other DNA sequences in this sample translate to the same CDR3. The V call is TRBV14, the J call TRBJ2-7, with 10 bases matching TRBD1. In germline, CDR1 is SGHDN, CDR2 FVKESK. The CDR3 is made up of 14 amino acids. Trimming took 6 bases from V and 4 from J; bases not matched to a gene: 6. This CDR3 reads CASSPRTGGYEQYF. CDR3 in DNA: TGTGCCAGCAGTCCGCGGACAGGGGGGTACGAGCAGTACTTC. The full variable domain, its missing parts supplied by reference TRBV14 and TRBJ2-7, is EAGVTQFPSHSVIEKGQTVTLRCDPISGHDNLYWYRRVMGKEIKFLLHFVKESKQDESGMPNNRFLAERTGGTYSTLKVQPAELEDSGVYFCASSPRTGGYEQYFGPGTRLTVT.

The rearrangement links TRBV28 to TRBJ2-2, with TRBD2 matching 10 bases. V gave up 6 bases and J gave up 4 bases; unmatched junction bases: 11. The germline CDR1 and CDR2 sequences are MDHEN and SYDVKM. This CDR3 region has 17 residues. CDR3 sequence (DNA): TGTGCCAGCAGCCCACCGGCTAGCGGGAGAGGCACCGGGGAGCTGTTTTTT. This sequence encodes CASSPPASGRGTGELFF.

The chain recombines TRBV7-7 with TRBJ2-3, with 8 bases that match TRBD1. CDR3 length: 16 amino acids. V shed 4 bases, J shed 3 bases, and the junction held 9 bases outside the gene matches. Germline V gene data show CDR1 as SSHAT and CDR2 as FNYEAQ (reference sequence). The CDR3 sequence is CASSSGTGRATDTQYF. CDR3 in DNA: TGTGCCAGCAGCTCCGGGACAGGACGGGCAACAGATACGCAGTATTTT.

Here the CDR3 DNA reads TGTGCCAGCAGCTATAGCACAGGGGGAGAGACCCAGTACTTC. Residues: CASSYSTGGETQYF. The chain uses TRBV7-2 and TRBJ2-5; 8 bases are a match to TRBD1. CDR1 and CDR2 from the germline V gene are SGHTA and FQGNSA. The junction had 5 bases not matched to a gene; V was cut back by 4 bases and J by 4 bases. This CDR3 has 14 residues.

CDR3 sequence (DNA): TGTGCCAGCAGTGAGAGACAGTACCAAGAGACCCAGTACTTC. This translates into CASSERQYQETQYF. J is TRBJ2-5 and V is TRBV25-1, with a weak D call TRBD1 (5 bases). The CDR3 has 14 residues. V lost 3 bases and J lost 0, with 8 bases in between. The germline CDR1 and CDR2 sequences are MGHDK and SYGVNS.

The V call is TRBV7-2, the J call TRBJ1-4, with D maybe TRBD1 (5 bases). The germline CDR1 and CDR2 sequences are SGHTA and FQGNSA. This CDR3 has 16 amino acids. V shed 0 bases and J shed 3 bases, with 11 bases lying between them. As DNA, the CDR3 is TGTGCCAGCAGCTTAGCACCAGGGAGGGCTAATGAAAAACTGTTTTTT. It translates to CASSLAPGRANEKLFF.

V and J are TRBV11-2 and TRBJ2-1, with 9 positions matching TRBD2. Trimming at V came to 5 bases and at J to 4 bases, leaving 3 bases not matched to a gene. This CDR3 comprises 14 residues. Germline V gives CDR1 SGHAT, CDR2 FQNNGV. DNA of the CDR3: TGTGCCAGCAGCCCTAGCGGGACGTACAATGAGCAGTTCTTC. Protein: CASSPSGTYNEQFF. Using reference TRBV11-2 and TRBJ2-1 for the parts outside the CDR3, the full variable domain is EAGVAQSPRYKIIEKRQSVAFWCNPISGHATLYWYQQILGQGPKLLIQFQNNGVVDDSQLPKDRFSAERLKGVDSTLKIQPAKLEDSAVYLCASSPSGTYNEQFFGPGTRLTVL.

This clone was detected a few times. This chain links TRBV7-2 with TRBJ2-7; 9 bases fit TRBD2. Germline lookup yields CDR1 SGHTA and CDR2 FQGNSA. The CDR3 consists of 17 residues. Trimming took 0 bases from V and 1 from J; bases not matched to a gene: 7. As DNA, the CDR3 is TGTGCCAGCAGCTTAGCGTGGGCGGGAGGGGGGTCCTACGAGCAGTACTTC. Its protein product is CASSLAWAGGGSYEQYF. Together with reference TRBV7-2 and TRBJ2-7, the CDR3 gives the full variable domain: GAGVSQSPSNKVTEKGKDVELRCDPISGHTALYWYRQSLGQGLEFLIYFQGNSAPDKSGLPSDRFSAERTGGSVSTLTIQRTQQEDSAVYLCASSLAWAGGGSYEQYFGPGTRLTVT.

In its sample, this clone was seen a few times. This sequence joins TRBV6-5 and TRBJ1-2; D uncertain. The V gene's germline CDR1 is MNHEY and CDR2 SVGAGI. The ends were cut back, 0 bases at V and 0 bases at J, with 8 bases in the middle. The CDR3 is 15 amino acids. The CDR3 nucleotides read TGTGCCAGCAGTTACTCGCCATCGGCTAACTATGGCTACACCTTC. Translation gives CASSYSPSANYGYTF.

This clone was found a few times. Just one base apart from a much larger clone, this may be a read error. The rearrangement joins TRBV7-2 to TRBJ2-1, with D uncertain. The ends were cut back, 5 bases at V and 4 bases at J, with 3 bases in the middle. Germline CDR1 is SGHTA and CDR2 is FQGNSA. CDR3 length equals 11 residues. CDR3 amino acids: CASSVYNEQFF. The CDR3 DNA reads as TGTGCCAGCAGCGTATACAATGAGCAGTTCTTC.

This clone was counted a few times. This chain connects TRBV27 to TRBJ1-2, with 7 bases matching TRBD1. The V gene end was trimmed by 4 bases and the J gene end by 8 bases; junction bases not matched to a gene: 4. This CDR3 spans 12 amino acids. Germline V lookup: CDR1 MNHEY, CDR2 SMNVEV (reference sequence). CDR3 in DNA: TGTGCCAGCAGTTCGCAGGGGGAGGGCTACACCTTC. It yields the protein CASSSQGEGYTF.

J is TRBJ2-3 and V is TRBV30, with 10 bases identical to TRBD2. The V gene's germline CDR1 is GTSNPN and CDR2 SVGIG (reference sequence). V trimming: 5 bases; J trimming: 4 bases; junction bases outside the gene matches: 6. The CDR3 is 14 amino acids. This chain's CDR3 is CAWEGLAESDTQYF. The CDR3 nucleotides are TGTGCCTGGGAAGGACTAGCGGAATCAGATACGCAGTATTTT.

The chain employs TRBV2 and TRBJ2-7, with D perhaps TRBD1 (5 bases). Trimming removed 3 bases from V and 3 bases from J, with 12 bases in between. Germline V CDR1 and CDR2: SNHLY, FYNNEI. The length of the CDR3 is 14 residues. The CDR3 DNA sequence: TGTGCCAGCAGTGATGGGCAGGGAAACTACGAGCAGTACTTC. It translates to CASSDGQGNYEQYF.

The chain joins TRBV7-2 to TRBJ2-7, with D uncertain. V gave up 4 bases and J gave up 6 bases, with 16 bases separating them. CDR1 is SGHTA and CDR2 is FQGNSA in the germline V gene. This CDR3 region has 14 residues. In DNA, the CDR3 is TGTGCCAGCAGCTCGCCGACAAGGCTGGGCGAGCAGTACTTC. Residues: CASSSPTRLGEQYF. Together with reference TRBV7-2 and TRBJ2-7, the CDR3 gives the full variable domain: GAGVSQSPSNKVTEKGKDVELRCDPISGHTALYWYRQSLGQGLEFLIYFQGNSAPDKSGLPSDRFSAERTGGSVSTLTIQRTQQEDSAVYLCASSSPTRLGEQYFGPGTRLTVT.